This T cell receptor (beta chain) was obtained from a study of T-cell reconstitution after alpha-beta-depleted transplantation in children. This sample's TCRbeta library carried unique molecular identifier barcodes. TCRdb re-called the PCR reads through MiXCR, storing one row per CDR3 protein. The sample holds about 480,000 distinct CDR3 sequences, 9.5% to 15% seen once. The source was PBMCs from the stem cell graft donor, collected from the stem cell graft. This TCR was sampled from a human donor who donated a stem cell graft to a child with combined immunodeficiency.

The CDR3 DNA follows: TGCGCCAGCAGCCCGGCTTCCGGGCTCCACAATGAGCAGTTCTTC. Translation gives CASSPASGLHNEQFF. The chain couples TRBV5-1 to TRBJ2-1; no clear D. Trimming left V 4 bases short and J 5 bases short, with 16 bases between. The CDR3 is 15 amino acids. CDR1 and CDR2 from the germline V gene are SGHRS and YFSETQ.